This TCR beta chain was captured in a study of blood T cell repertoires in COVID-19. Germline V gene lookup returns CDR1 MNHEY and CDR2 SMNVEV (reference sequence). Trimming removed 5 bases from V and 4 bases from J, with 8 bases in between. The CDR3 has 12 residues. TCRdb's copy holds only in-frame clones and misses some; the assay was immunoSEQ multiplex PCR. The repertoire holds around 320,000 clones, with approximately 89% as singletons. The sample taken for sequencing was PBMCs or T cells enriched from blood (not recorded which). The receptor's source is a woman aged 50 to 60 who had been exposed to COVID-19. The chain is built from TRBV27 and TRBJ1-2; D not certain. The CDR3 nucleotides are TGTGCCAGCAGTGGAGTTGGCTATGGCTACACCTTC. This gives the protein CASSGVGYGYTF.